These 19 T cell receptor beta chains were sequenced from one sample in a study of T-cell reconstitution after alpha-beta-depleted transplantation in children. Construction of the TCRbeta library involved unique molecular identifiers. TCRdb reprocessed the PCR reads via MiXCR and lists one record per CDR3 protein. The sample includes nearly 250,000 distinct CDR3 sequences, approximately 8% of them seen just once. Sample: PBMCs, mostly from graft donor cells, taken 180 days after TCRalphabeta/CD19-depleted stem cell transplant. The receptors stem from a male patient aged 10-17 years who had a stem cell transplant for acute lymphoblastic leukemia, so the T cells may come from the graft donor.

As to this clonotype: A read error may explain this, as a much larger clone is one base away. This sequence joins TRBV11-2 and TRBJ2-3; a weak D match, TRBD1 (6 bases). The CDR3 covers 14 residues. Trimming took 5 bases from V and 7 from J, leaving 16 bases between them. In germline, CDR1 is SGHAT, CDR2 FQNNGV. The CDR3: CASSPRTVKNTQYF. In DNA, the CDR3 is TGTGCCAGCAGCCCAAGGACAGTGAAGAATACGCAGTATTTT.

Ten or more counts support this clonotype. This chain joins TRBV5-1 and TRBJ2-1; 11 nucleotides match TRBD2. The germline V gene has CDR1 SGHRS and CDR2 YFSETQ. V shed 8 bases, J shed 4 bases, and the junction held 8 bases outside the gene matches. The CDR3 contains 15 residues. The CDR3 protein is CARERPSGGYNEQFF. CDR3 in DNA: TGCGCCAGAGAGAGGCCTAGCGGGGGGTACAATGAGCAGTTCTTC.

This clonotype was picked up many times. This chain uses TRBV27 with TRBJ1-6; D possibly corresponds to TRBD1 (5 bases). CDR3 length: 17 residues. Trimming removed 2 bases at V and 3 bases at J, with 14 bases between. Germline loops: CDR1 MNHEY, CDR2 SMNVEV (reference sequence). CDR3 nucleotides: TGTGCCAGCAGTTTAGTCGGGGACCATTTCTATAATTCACCCCTCCACTTT. Amino acids: CASSLVGDHFYNSPLHF.

This clonotype came up many times. The chain is built from TRBV15 and TRBJ2-1; 10 bases align to TRBD2. The CDR3 sequence is 15 residues long. V was pared by 3 bases and J by 8 bases, with 7 bases of the junction left unmatched. Germline-derived CDR1 and CDR2 are LNHNV and YYDKDF (reference sequence). Here the CDR3 DNA reads TGTGCCACCAGCAGTTCTAGCGGGAGTACCTATGAGCAGTTCTTC. Protein sequence: CATSSSSGSTYEQFF.

This clonotype has at least ten counts. DNA of the CDR3: TGTGCCAGCAGTGCATCCGGGCTGACTATCCGGGGGCAGTACTTC. Its protein is CASSASGLTIRGQYF. The genes are TRBV28 and TRBJ2-7, with D possibly being TRBD2 (5 bases). This CDR3 contains 15 residues. V dropped 5 bases and J dropped 9 bases, with 23 bases sitting between them. Germline lookup yields CDR1 MDHEN and CDR2 SYDVKM.

This clonotype was detected many times. This sequence joins TRBV7-3 and TRBJ2-5, with D perhaps matching TRBD1 (6 bases). Germline V gives CDR1 SGHTA, CDR2 FQGTGA. The CDR3 spans 18 residues. Trimming left V 6 bases short and J 0 bases short, with 23 bases between. CDR3 residues: CASSDKDRDTLDQETQYF. CDR3 bases: TGTGCCAGCAGTGATAAGGATCGGGACACCTTAGACCAAGAGACCCAGTACTTC. Full variable domain (remainder filled in from reference TRBV7-3 and TRBJ2-5): GAGVSQTPSNKVTEKGKYVELRCDPISGHTALYWYRQSLGQGPEFLIYFQGTGAADDSGLPNDRFFAVRPEGSVSTLKIQRTERGDSAVYLCASSDKDRDTLDQETQYFGPGTRLLVL.

In this sample, this clonotype turned up many times. The rearrangement joins TRBV20-1 to TRBJ2-1; 8 bases fit TRBD1. Germline values: CDR1 DFQATT, CDR2 SNEGSKA (reference sequence). With V trimmed by 5 bases and J by 7 bases, 7 bases remained unmatched. The CDR3 length is 13 residues. The CDR3 spells CSAPGDRSNEQFF. The CDR3 DNA follows: TGCAGTGCTCCCGGGGACAGGTCGAATGAGCAGTTCTTC.

The table lists this clonotype with many counts. The V gene is TRBV7-8, the J gene TRBJ2-5; 10 positions agree with TRBD2. The ends lost 6 bases at V and 5 bases at J; junction bases unmatched: 6. The germline V gene encodes CDR1 SGHVS and CDR2 FQNEAQ. This CDR3 has 14 residues. Here the CDR3 DNA reads TGTGCCAGCAGGCAGCGGGGGGGCCCGGAGACCCAGTACTTC. This translates into CASRQRGGPETQYF. Full variable domain (missing parts from reference TRBV7-8 and TRBJ2-5): GAGVSQSPRYKVAKRGQDVALRCDPISGHVSLFWYQQALGQGPEFLTYFQNEAQLDKSGLPSDRFFAERPEGSVSTLKIQRTQQEDSAVYLCASRQRGGPETQYFGPGTRLLVL.

This clonotype was seen repeatedly, ten times or more. The chain is built from TRBV19 and TRBJ1-2, with D perhaps TRBD1 (6 bases). With 8 bases removed from V and 4 bases from J, the gap between germline ends came to 11 bases. The CDR3 sequence is 12 residues long. Looked up from germline, CDR1 is LNHDA and CDR2 is SQIVND (reference sequence). CDR3 DNA sequence: TGTGCCAGTTCCAGGGGAGTCTATGGCTACACCTTC. Its protein is CASSRGVYGYTF.

The chain is built from TRBV7-2 and TRBJ1-2; possibly TRBD1 for D (5 bases). V shed 7 bases and J shed 8 bases, with 17 bases lying between them. Germline V gene data show CDR1 as SGHTA and CDR2 as FQGNSA. CDR3 length: 13 residues. The CDR3 spells CASTIQGAGGYTF. The CDR3 DNA is TGTGCCAGCACTATCCAAGGGGCAGGAGGCTACACCTTC.

This clonotype was recorded at least ten times. The V gene is TRBV20-1, the J gene TRBJ2-1; 9 nucleotides line up with TRBD1. V lost 8 bases to trimming and J lost 6 bases; unmatched junction nucleotides: 8. Germline-derived CDR1 and CDR2 are DFQATT and SNEGSKA (reference sequence). The CDR3 runs to 13 residues. The CDR3, as DNA: TGCAGTCACGGGACAGGGACCCTCAATGAGCAGTTCTTC. Protein: CSHGTGTLNEQFF.

This clonotype was seen at least ten times. The chain recombines TRBV6-5 with TRBJ2-1; TRBD2 aligns across 8 bases. CDR3 length: 15 amino acids. The trim removed 6 bases at V and 3 bases at J, leaving 7 bases unmatched. The germline gives CDR1 MNHEY, CDR2 SVGAGI. CDR3 DNA sequence: TGTGCCAGCAGCTGGGCACTAGCGGACTACAATGAGCAGTTCTTC. This sequence encodes CASSWALADYNEQFF.

Turning to this clonotype: A much larger clone sits a single nucleotide away, making a read error possible. V and J are TRBV21-1 and TRBJ1-1; TRBD1 was called by the table and not checked on the DNA. TRBV21-1 is reported as a pseudogene. The CDR3 is 19 residues long. The CDR3 DNA is TGTGCCAGCAGCCCCCAAAAATCCCGGGACAGGGGGCGGCGAACTGAAGCTTTGTTT. This sequence encodes CASSPQKSRDRGRRTEALF.

In its sample, this clonotype was seen many times. This sequence joins TRBV12-3 or TRBV12-4 and TRBJ2-1, with 14 bases lining up with TRBD2. The CDR3 length is 14 residues. The V gene end was trimmed by 6 bases and the J gene end by 9 bases; junction bases not matched to a gene: 4. The CDR3 bases are TGTGCCAGCAGGACTAGCGGGGGGGCCATTGAGCAGTTCTTC. It yields the protein CASRTSGGAIEQFF.

This clonotype was seen repeatedly, ten times or more. The rearrangement joins TRBV6-1 to TRBJ1-1; D is unresolved. This CDR3 region has 13 residues. V dropped 4 bases and J dropped 6 bases, with 12 bases sitting between them. Per the germline V gene, CDR1 is MNHNS and CDR2 is SASEGT. CDR3 nucleotides: TGTGCCAGCAGTGCCGCCTCGGGCCCTGAAGCTTTCTTT. Its protein is CASSAASGPEAFF.

There are many counts of this clonotype. The chain is built from TRBV4-1 and TRBJ2-7; TRBD2 agrees at 13 bases. V was clipped by 2 bases and J by 4 bases; unmatched bases: 8. The CDR3 contains 17 residues. CDR1 is MGHRA, CDR2 YSYEKL, per germline. CDR3 DNA sequence: TGCGCCAGCAGCCAAACCGCGACTAGCGGGAGGCAGTACGAGCAGTACTTC. This gives the protein CASSQTATSGRQYEQYF.

This clonotype was counted at least ten times. The chain carries TRBV7-3 and TRBJ2-3, with D possibly matching TRBD1 (6 bases). Trimming removed 5 bases from V and 4 bases from J, with 10 bases in between. The CDR3 spans 13 residues. Germline CDR1 SGHTA, CDR2 FQGTGA. The CDR3 bases are TGTGCCAGCAGCCGTACAGGGCCAGATACGCAGTATTTT. Its translation is CASSRTGPDTQYF.

This clonotype was observed many times. The rearrangement joins TRBV7-2 to TRBJ2-5, with D maybe TRBD2 (5 bases). V gave up 5 bases and J gave up 5 bases, with 15 bases separating them. CDR1 is SGHTA, CDR2 FQGNSA, per germline. The CDR3 extends over 14 amino acids. CDR3 sequence reads: CASSLRTGRETQYF. For the CDR3, the DNA is TGTGCCAGCAGCCTTAGGACTGGGCGTGAGACCCAGTACTTC.

As regards this clonotype: Given a much more abundant clone one base away, this may be a read error. The chain employs TRBV2 and TRBJ2-7, with D possibly matching TRBD1 (6 bases). Germline V gene data show CDR1 as SNHLY and CDR2 as FYNNEI. The CDR3 has 15 residues. The CDR3, as DNA: TGTGCCAGCAGTGAAGTTCGGGGCAGGGGTTTTGTGGGCGTCTTC. It is translated as CASSEVRGRGFVGVF.